Below are 15 T cell receptor beta chains sequenced from a single sample in a study of cytomegalovirus exposure and HLA in healthy donors. Repertoires were generated with immunoSEQ multiplex PCR, while TCRdb's copy carries only in-frame clones and drops some. The repertoire consists of under 50,000 clones, with 90% to 95% occurring once and the leading ten covering 2.1%. Sequenced input: PBMCs. All receptors derive from a woman between 18 and 29 years old in good health and CMV-seronegative.

This chain uses TRBV7-6 with TRBJ2-1, with 9 bases aligning to TRBD1. The CDR3 length is 15 residues. Trimming took 3 bases from V and 4 from J; bases not matched to a gene: 4. Germline V lookup: CDR1 SGHVS, CDR2 FNYEAQ. CDR3 sequence: CASSLTDRGYNEQFF. The DNA for the CDR3 is TGTGCCAGCAGCTTGACAGACAGGGGGTACAATGAGCAGTTCTTC.

The chain uses TRBV7-3 and TRBJ2-5; possibly TRBD2 for D (5 bases). The CDR3 extends over 15 amino acids. Germline V gene sequence: CDR1 SGHTA, CDR2 FQGTGA. Trimming took 6 bases from V and 4 from J, leaving 18 bases between them. This CDR3 reads CASRRDLVPGETQYF. The CDR3 DNA reads as TGTGCCAGCAGGAGGGATCTAGTCCCAGGAGAGACCCAGTACTTC.

The chain has TRBV11-2 and TRBJ2-3, with D possibly matching TRBD2 (5 bases). Per the germline V gene, CDR1 is SGHAT and CDR2 is FQNNGV. Between the trimmed V and J ends, which lost 1 base and 1 base, there was a span of 15 bases. This CDR3 comprises 17 residues. CDR3 DNA: TGTGCCAGCAGCTTAGCCCCCCTACTAGGAGGCACAGATACGCAGTATTTT. Translation gives CASSLAPLLGGTDTQYF.

This clone has only one observation. The rearrangement uses TRBV4-1 and TRBJ2-7, with TRBD1 identical over 7 bases. Germline V gene lookup returns CDR1 MGHRA and CDR2 YSYEKL. There are 15 residues in the CDR3. Trimming cost V 0 bases and J 4 bases; bases outside gene matches: 6. The CDR3 sequence: CASSQDTQGWYEQYF. The DNA of the CDR3 is TGCGCCAGCAGCCAAGATACACAGGGGTGGTACGAGCAGTACTTC.

The chain uses TRBV7-3 and TRBJ2-5, with 8 nucleotides matching TRBD1. Germline loops: CDR1 SGHTA, CDR2 FQGTGA. Trimming at V came to 5 bases and at J to 4 bases, leaving 6 bases not matched to a gene. The CDR3 contains 14 residues. The CDR3 reads CASSPEDRVETQYF. CDR3 DNA: TGTGCCAGCAGCCCCGAGGACAGGGTAGAGACCCAGTACTTC.

V gene TRBV7-2 combines with J gene TRBJ2-7; maybe TRBD2 (5 bases). The V and J ends lost 1 base and 2 bases respectively, with 9 bases between them. The CDR3 contains 14 residues. The germline V gene encodes CDR1 SGHTA and CDR2 FQGNSA. The CDR3 spells CASSLGRSTYEQYF. CDR3 coding DNA: TGTGCCAGCAGCTTAGGGAGGTCAACCTACGAGCAGTACTTC.

V and J are TRBV7-3 and TRBJ1-2; D gene unclear. The CDR3 runs 16 residues. The V end lost 5 bases, the J end lost 2 bases, and 18 bases lay between the germline ends. Germline V CDR1 and CDR2: SGHTA, FQGTGA. This chain's CDR3 is CASSPHFDGNNYGYTF. As DNA, the CDR3 is TGTGCCAGCAGCCCCCACTTTGACGGGAACAACTATGGCTACACCTTC.

The chain recombines TRBV15 with TRBJ2-2; 7 nucleotides line up with TRBD2. This CDR3 spans 18 amino acids. Germline V CDR1 and CDR2: LNHNV, YYDKDF (reference sequence). V gave up 5 bases and J gave up 4 bases; unmatched junction bases: 16. This CDR3 is CATSPKGFVGGSTGELFF. CDR3 DNA: TGTGCCACCAGCCCCAAAGGGTTTGTGGGGGGGAGCACCGGGGAGCTGTTTTTT.

The V call is TRBV6-1, the J call TRBJ1-3; D call uncertain. Trimming stripped 10 bases from V and 2 bases from J, with 6 bases between. Germline V gives CDR1 MNHNS, CDR2 SASEGT. The CDR3 is 11 residues long. This CDR3 is CAIGAGNTIYF. The CDR3 DNA reads as TGTGCCATCGGGGCTGGAAACACCATATATTTT.

The gene calls are TRBV6-6 and TRBJ2-1, with D perhaps matching TRBD1 (6 bases). V gave up 1 base and J gave up 6 bases, with 7 bases separating them. This CDR3 is 13 amino acids long. Germline values: CDR1 MNHNY, CDR2 SVGAGI (reference sequence). The CDR3 DNA sequence: TGTGCCAGCAGTTACTTACAGGGCAATGAGCAGTTCTTC. Translating gives CASSYLQGNEQFF.

J is TRBJ1-2 and V is TRBV7-2; the D gene is possibly TRBD1 (6 bases). Germline CDR1 and CDR2: SGHTA and FQGNSA. V was pared by 4 bases and J by 8 bases, with 14 bases between. This CDR3 has 13 residues. CDR3 protein: CASSSTGSGGYTF. Here the CDR3 DNA reads TGTGCCAGCAGCTCTACAGGGTCCGGGGGCTACACCTTC.

CDR3: CASSLVGRGASYEQYF. The CDR3 DNA sequence: TGTGCCAGCAGCTTAGTGGGGCGGGGGGCCTCCTACGAGCAGTACTTC. The chain uses TRBV7-9 and TRBJ2-7, with TRBD2 matching 8 bases. CDR1 is SEHNR and CDR2 is FQNEAQ in the germline V gene (reference sequence). The CDR3 has 16 amino acids. V gave up 1 base and J gave up 0 bases; unmatched junction bases: 5.

This chain joins TRBV9 and TRBJ1-1, with TRBD1 as a possible D gene (5 bases). Trimming cost V 3 bases and J 4 bases, with 13 bases left between them. The CDR3 is 14 residues long. Germline V gives CDR1 SGDLS, CDR2 YYNGEE. CDR3 nucleotides: TGTGCCAGCAGCGGAGGGACGGGGGGCACTGAAGCTTTCTTT. Protein: CASSGGTGGTEAFF.

The chain links TRBV7-2 to TRBJ2-5; TRBD2 agrees at 13 bases. This CDR3 is built from 14 residues. Trimming took 5 bases from V and 5 from J; bases not matched to a gene: 2. The V gene's germline CDR1 is SGHTA and CDR2 FQGNSA. Written as DNA, the CDR3 is TGTGCCAGCAGCCAGGGACTAGCGGGGGAGACCCAGTACTTC. Translating gives CASSQGLAGETQYF.

V is TRBV28 and J is TRBJ1-6, with TRBD1 identical over 8 bases. The CDR3 sequence is 15 residues long. Germline lookup yields CDR1 MDHEN and CDR2 SYDVKM. Unmatched junction bases numbered 4, after V lost 3 bases and J lost 6 bases. CDR3 nucleotide sequence: TGTGCCAGCAGTTTGTTCCAGGGGGCTAATTCACCCCTCCACTTT. Translated: CASSLFQGANSPLHF.